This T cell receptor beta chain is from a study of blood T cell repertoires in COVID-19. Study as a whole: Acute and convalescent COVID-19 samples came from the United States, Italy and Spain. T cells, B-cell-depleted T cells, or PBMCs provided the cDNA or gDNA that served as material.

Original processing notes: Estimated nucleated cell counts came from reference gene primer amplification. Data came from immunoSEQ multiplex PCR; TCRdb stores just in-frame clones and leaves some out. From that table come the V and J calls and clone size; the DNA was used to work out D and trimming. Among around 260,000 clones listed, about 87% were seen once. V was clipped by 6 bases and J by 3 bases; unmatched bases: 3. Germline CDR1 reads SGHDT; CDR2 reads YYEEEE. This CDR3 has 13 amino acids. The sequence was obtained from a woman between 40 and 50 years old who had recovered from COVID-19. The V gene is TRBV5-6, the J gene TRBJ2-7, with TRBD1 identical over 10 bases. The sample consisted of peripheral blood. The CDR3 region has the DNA TGTGCCAGCATAGGACAGGGGGACTACGAGCAGTACTTC. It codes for CASIGQGDYEQYF.